The 9 T cell receptor beta chains below come from one sample, sequenced in a study of OX40 agonist ivuxolimab in advanced cancers. Libraries were prepared by immunoSEQ multiplex PCR; TCRdb keeps only in-frame clonotypes and omits some of them. The sample has fewer than 100,000 clones; more than 80% are singletons. The sample consisted of CD4+ or CD8+ T cells sorted from blood, taken in a trial of the OX40 agonist ivuxolimab. The receptor set was obtained from an adult with an advanced solid tumor such as melanoma, head and neck, liver or kidney cancer.

The chain uses TRBV5-1 and TRBJ1-1; TRBD1 agrees at 10 bases. This CDR3 comprises 16 residues. Germline V CDR1 and CDR2: SGHRS, YFSETQ. V was clipped by 0 bases and J by 4 bases; unmatched bases: 6. CDR3 in amino acids: CASSLGPRTGGTEAFF. CDR3 DNA: TGCGCCAGCAGCTTGGGCCCAAGGACAGGGGGCACTGAAGCTTTCTTT. Supplemented by reference TRBV5-1 and TRBJ1-1, the full variable domain reads KAGVTQTPRYLIKTRGQQVTLSCSPISGHRSVSWYQQTPGQGLQFLFEYFSETQRNKGNFPGRFSGRQFSNSRSEMNVSTLELGDSALYLCASSLGPRTGGTEAFFGQGTRLTVV.

V and J are TRBV19 and TRBJ1-1; D gene unclear. The CDR3 extends over 14 amino acids. V shed 3 bases and J shed 1 base, with 9 bases lying between them. In germline, CDR1 is LNHDA, CDR2 SQIVND (reference sequence). CDR3 loop: CASSILRQNTEAFF. CDR3 in DNA: TGTGCCAGTAGTATTCTGCGACAGAACACTGAAGCTTTCTTT.

The chain joins TRBV6-6 to TRBJ2-3; possibly TRBD1 for D (5 bases). Trimming stripped 5 bases from V and 0 bases from J, with 12 bases between. The CDR3 is made up of 15 amino acids. CDR1 and CDR2 (germline): MNHNY, SVGAGI (reference sequence). Here the CDR3 DNA reads TGTGCCAGCAGTCCAGGGCAATTCAGCACAGATACGCAGTATTTT. Protein: CASSPGQFSTDTQYF.

V usage is TRBV5-1 and J usage is TRBJ2-4; no reliable D call. Germline values: CDR1 SGHRS, CDR2 YFSETQ. Trimming removed 0 bases at V and 0 bases at J, with 13 bases between. This CDR3 has 17 residues. The CDR3 nucleotides are TGCGCCAGCAGCTTGGAGGGCCAGGCCCTAGCCAAAAACATTCAGTACTTC. Residues: CASSLEGQALAKNIQYF.

This chain joins TRBV5-1 and TRBJ2-5; 10 positions agree with TRBD2. V trimming: 6 bases; J trimming: 3 bases; junction bases outside the gene matches: 8. Per germline, CDR1 SGHRS and CDR2 YFSETQ. This CDR3 is built from 15 residues. CDR3 residues: CASTKRAGGEETQYF. The CDR3 nucleotides are TGCGCCAGCACTAAACGAGCGGGAGGGGAAGAGACCCAGTACTTC. Full variable domain (missing parts from reference TRBV5-1 and TRBJ2-5): KAGVTQTPRYLIKTRGQQVTLSCSPISGHRSVSWYQQTPGQGLQFLFEYFSETQRNKGNFPGRFSGRQFSNSRSEMNVSTLELGDSALYLCASTKRAGGEETQYFGPGTRLLVL.

The chain combines TRBV19 with TRBJ1-2; D is possibly TRBD1 (5 bases). CDR1 and CDR2 from the germline V gene are LNHDA and SQIVND (reference sequence). There are 14 residues in the CDR3. V lost 5 bases to trimming and J lost 4 bases, with 14 bases between them. The CDR3 loop is CASSQGRQIYGYTF. DNA of the CDR3: TGTGCCAGTAGTCAGGGCAGGCAAATCTATGGCTACACCTTC.

This chain joins TRBV11-2 and TRBJ1-3, with 8 bases fitting TRBD1. The ends lost 5 bases at V and 3 bases at J; junction bases unmatched: 12. The germline V gene encodes CDR1 SGHAT and CDR2 FQNNGV. The CDR3 runs 17 residues. This CDR3 is CASSPGQGGSLGNTIYF. CDR3 DNA sequence: TGTGCCAGCAGCCCCGGACAGGGTGGCTCACTTGGAAACACCATATATTTT.

The chain carries TRBV7-2 and TRBJ1-3; D gene unclear. Trimming removed 4 bases from V and 0 bases from J, with 19 bases in between. The V gene's germline CDR1 is SGHTA and CDR2 FQGNSA. CDR3 length equals 18 residues. In DNA, the CDR3 is TGTGCCAGCAGCTCCCCGATACAAGGTTCCCTCTCTGGAAACACCATATATTTT. This encodes CASSSPIQGSLSGNTIYF. The full variable domain, rest sourced from reference TRBV7-2 and TRBJ1-3, is GAGVSQSPSNKVTEKGKDVELRCDPISGHTALYWYRQSLGQGLEFLIYFQGNSAPDKSGLPSDRFSAERTGGSVSTLTIQRTQQEDSAVYLCASSSPIQGSLSGNTIYFGEGSWLTVV.

The gene calls are TRBV11-2 and TRBJ2-7; weak D call: TRBD2 (6 bases). CDR1 is SGHAT, CDR2 FQNNGV, per germline. V was trimmed by 7 bases and J by 2 bases, leaving 24 bases between them. There are 17 residues in the CDR3. Here the CDR3 reads CASTTWDRGTPTYEQYF. In nucleotides, the CDR3 is TGTGCCAGCACCACTTGGGACCGTGGGACTCCAACCTACGAGCAGTACTTC.